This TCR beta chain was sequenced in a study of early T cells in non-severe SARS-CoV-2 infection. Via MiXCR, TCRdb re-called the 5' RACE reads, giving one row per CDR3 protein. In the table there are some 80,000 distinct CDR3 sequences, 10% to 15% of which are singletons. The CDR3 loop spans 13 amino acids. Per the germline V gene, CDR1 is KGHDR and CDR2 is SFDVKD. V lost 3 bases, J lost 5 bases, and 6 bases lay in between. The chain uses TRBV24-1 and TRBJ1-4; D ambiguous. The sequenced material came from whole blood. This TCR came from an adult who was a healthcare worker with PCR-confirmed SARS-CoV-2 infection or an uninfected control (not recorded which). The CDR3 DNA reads TGTGCCACCAGTGATCCCTTCAATGAAAAACTGTTTTTT. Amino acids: CATSDPFNEKLFF.